The clone carrying this T cell receptor (beta chain) was counted a few times. The antigen remains undetermined. Germline CDR1 is GTSNPN and CDR2 is SVGIG (reference sequence). There are 14 residues in the CDR3. V was pared by 4 bases and J by 4 bases, with 14 bases between. The library came from three nested PCR rounds adapted from ARM-PCR protocols. TCRdb reprocessed the multiplex PCR reads with MiXCR, giving one entry per CDR3 protein. Found here are about 120,000 distinct CDR3 sequences, 60% to 70% of them singletons; the top ten hold about 13%. This sample is drawn from a study of tumor and adjacent non-tumor tissue in lung cancer. Turning to the study itself: Stage I to III disease affected some 11 men and roughly five women aged roughly 31 to 76. Samples averaged roughly 4.2 million productive TCRbeta reads each.

Findings and caveats of the study: Tumor tissue had significantly higher TCR diversity than normal lung.

The template was RNA from unsorted bulk tissue. Between August and November 2014, newly diagnosed, chemotherapy-naive lung cancer patients underwent thoracic surgery in China. The J gene is TRBJ1-5, the V gene TRBV30; tentative D call: TRBD1 (6 bases). This sequence was found in a man aged 25 to 40 with non-small cell lung cancer. Sequencing was done on a sample of lung tumor tissue. For the CDR3, the DNA is TGTGCCTGGAACCAGGGGAGGCCGAATCAGCCCCAGCATTTT. Residues: CAWNQGRPNQPQHF.